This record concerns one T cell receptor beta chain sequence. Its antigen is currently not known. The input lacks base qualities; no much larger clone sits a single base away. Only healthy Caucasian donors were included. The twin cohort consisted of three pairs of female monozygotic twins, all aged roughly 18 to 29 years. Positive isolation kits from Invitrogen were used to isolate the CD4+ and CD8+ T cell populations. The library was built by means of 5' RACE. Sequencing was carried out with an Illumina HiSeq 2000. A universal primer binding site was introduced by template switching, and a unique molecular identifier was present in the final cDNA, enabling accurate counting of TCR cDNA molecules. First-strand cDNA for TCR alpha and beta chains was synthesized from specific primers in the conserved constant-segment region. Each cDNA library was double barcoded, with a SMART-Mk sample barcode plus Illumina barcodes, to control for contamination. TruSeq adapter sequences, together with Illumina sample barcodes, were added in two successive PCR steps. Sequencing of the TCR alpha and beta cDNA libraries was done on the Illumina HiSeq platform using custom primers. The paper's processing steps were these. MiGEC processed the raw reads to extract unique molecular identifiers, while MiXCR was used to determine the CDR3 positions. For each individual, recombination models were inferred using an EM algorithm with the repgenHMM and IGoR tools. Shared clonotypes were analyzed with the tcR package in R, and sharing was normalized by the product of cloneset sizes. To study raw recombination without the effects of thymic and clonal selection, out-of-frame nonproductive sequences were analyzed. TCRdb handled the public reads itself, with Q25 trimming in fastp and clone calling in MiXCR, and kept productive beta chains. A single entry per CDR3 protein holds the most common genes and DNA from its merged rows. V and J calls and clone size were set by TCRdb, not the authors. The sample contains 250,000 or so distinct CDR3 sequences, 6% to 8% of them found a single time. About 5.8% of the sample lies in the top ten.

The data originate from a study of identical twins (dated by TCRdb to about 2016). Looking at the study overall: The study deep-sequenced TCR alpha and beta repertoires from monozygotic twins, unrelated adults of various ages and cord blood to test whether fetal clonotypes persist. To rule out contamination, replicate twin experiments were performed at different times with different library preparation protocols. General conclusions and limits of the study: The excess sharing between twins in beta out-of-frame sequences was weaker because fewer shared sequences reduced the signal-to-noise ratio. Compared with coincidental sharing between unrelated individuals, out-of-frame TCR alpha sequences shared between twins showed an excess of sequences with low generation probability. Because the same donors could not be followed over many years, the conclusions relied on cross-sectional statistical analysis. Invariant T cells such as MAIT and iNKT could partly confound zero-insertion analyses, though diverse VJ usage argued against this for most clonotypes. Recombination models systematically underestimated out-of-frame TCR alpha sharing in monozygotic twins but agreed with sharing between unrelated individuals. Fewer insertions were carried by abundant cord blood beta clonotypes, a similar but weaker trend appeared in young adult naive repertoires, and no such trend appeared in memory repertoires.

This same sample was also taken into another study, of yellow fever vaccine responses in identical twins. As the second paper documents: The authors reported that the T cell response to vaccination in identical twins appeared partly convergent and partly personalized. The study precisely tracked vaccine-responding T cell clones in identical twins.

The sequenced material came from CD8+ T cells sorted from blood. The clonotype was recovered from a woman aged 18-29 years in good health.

The CDR3 region: CSARAPGQGRGGGTGELFF. At the DNA level, the sequence is TGCAGTGCTAGAGCTCCGGGACAGGGGCGAGGGGGAGGCACCGGGGAGCTGTTTTTT. Recombination joined TRBV20-1 with TRBJ2-2; the junction holds 10 bases that match TRBD1. The CDR3 holds 19 amino acids from the cysteine to the phenylalanine. The read is trimmed to its CDR3 DNA, 57 bases read in frame from base 1. Compared with germline, V lacks 1 base and J lacks 4 bases; bases without a gene match: 15. Based on the germline V gene (reference sequence), the CDR1 and CDR2 sequences are DFQATT and SNEGSKA.